What follows are 22 T cell receptor beta chains derived from one specimen sequenced in a study of shared clonotypes between healthy human individuals (dated by TCRdb to 2019 to 2021). The library relied on the immunoSEQ multiplex PCR assay. Entries here come from immuneACCESS through TCRdb and include only in-frame sequences with V and J called. Some clones fail to appear in such tables; in the studies checked, an unresolved V gene covers under half of the shortfall, and the cause of the remainder is unknown. Across this sample there are under 1 million clones, with 90% to 95% seen only once. Less than 25% of the sample rests with the top ten. CD8 naive samples consisted of CD45RO-negative cells that were positively selected for CCR7, yielding a CD45RA+CCR7+ population without TemRA cells. Sequencing was performed on naive CD8+ T cells sorted from blood. In the paper's terms, the cell subset or site label means: CD45RA+CCR7+. The receptors come from a man aged 25-40 years in good health.

The rearrangement uses TRBV6-5 and TRBJ2-5, with 7 bases aligning to TRBD2. The CDR3 contains 14 residues. Unmatched junction bases numbered 5, after V lost 2 bases and J lost 5 bases. The V gene's germline CDR1 is MNHEY and CDR2 SVGAGI. CDR3: CASSYEAGVETQYF. The CDR3 DNA sequence: TGTGCCAGCAGTTACGAGGCGGGAGTTGAGACCCAGTACTTC.

The chain has TRBV6-4 and TRBJ2-1; D may be TRBD1 or TRBD2 (5 bases each). V was trimmed by 3 bases and J by 3 bases, leaving 9 bases between them. CDR1 MRHNA and CDR2 SNTAGT come from the germline V gene. The CDR3 totals 14 residues. CDR3 loop: CASSEEGSYNEQFF. In nucleotides, the CDR3 is TGTGCCAGCAGTGAAGAGGGGAGCTACAATGAGCAGTTCTTC.

The chain combines TRBV13 with TRBJ2-5; no reliable D call. The length of the CDR3 is 13 residues. CDR1 PRHDT and CDR2 FYEKMQ come from the germline V gene (reference sequence). Trimming shortened V by 6 bases and J by 3 bases, and 11 bases separated the two germline ends. Written as DNA, the CDR3 is TGTGCCAGCAGTGAGATCCGGGAAGAGACCCAGTACTTC. Its translation: CASSEIREETQYF.

This chain joins TRBV7-6 and TRBJ2-2; D is undetermined. The CDR3 is 16 amino acids. The germline V gene has CDR1 SGHVS and CDR2 FNYEAQ. Deletions cut 1 base from V and 1 base from J, with 10 bases between. CDR3 sequence: CASSLVPLLNTGELFF. CDR3 in DNA: TGTGCCAGCAGCTTAGTTCCGTTACTGAACACCGGGGAGCTGTTTTTT.

This chain uses TRBV7-9 with TRBJ2-7, with 9 bases identical to TRBD1. CDR1 and CDR2 from the germline V gene are SEHNR and FQNEAQ (reference sequence). V lost 1 base to trimming and J lost 5 bases; unmatched junction nucleotides: 3. CDR3 length: 14 amino acids. For the CDR3, the DNA is TGTGCCAGCAGCTTAGAGGGACAGGGTCACGAGCAGTACTTC. Translated: CASSLEGQGHEQYF.

J is TRBJ1-3 and V is TRBV10-2, with D hard to call. CDR1 WSHSY and CDR2 SAAADI come from the germline V gene. V was pared by 6 bases and J by 3 bases, with 3 bases between. The CDR3 totals 11 residues. Written as DNA, the CDR3 is TGCGCCAGCAGCGGTGGAAACACCATATATTTT. This gives the protein CASSGGNTIYF.

The chain couples TRBV11-3 to TRBJ2-6, with D perhaps TRBD1 (6 bases). This CDR3 comprises 16 residues. V was clipped by 0 bases and J by 4 bases, with 10 bases between them. The germline V gene encodes CDR1 SGHNT and CDR2 YENEEA. CDR3 sequence (DNA): TGTGCCAGCAGCTTAGATACAGGGAGCGGGGCCAACGTCCTGACTTTC. It encodes CASSLDTGSGANVLTF.

The chain has TRBV15 and TRBJ2-3; D not certain. The CDR3 spans 13 residues. Germline V gene sequence: CDR1 LNHNV, CDR2 YYDKDF (reference sequence). Trimming cost V 0 bases and J 5 bases, with 6 bases left between them. CDR3 region: CATSRDSRDTQYF. CDR3 DNA sequence: TGTGCCACCAGCAGAGATAGTAGAGATACGCAGTATTTT.

The gene calls are TRBV19 and TRBJ1-5, with no clear D. The CDR3 runs 17 residues. In germline, CDR1 is LNHDA, CDR2 SQIVND (reference sequence). V was trimmed by 2 bases and J by 4 bases, leaving 18 bases between them. The CDR3 loop reads CASSIWYRSEYNQPQHF. CDR3 DNA sequence: TGTGCCAGTAGTATATGGTATCGGTCCGAGTATAATCAGCCCCAGCATTTT.

V is TRBV5-4 and J is TRBJ1-2; 7 bases are a match to TRBD1. Germline V gene data show CDR1 as SGHNT and CDR2 as YYREEE (reference sequence). This CDR3 is built from 16 residues. V gave up 4 bases and J gave up 5 bases; unmatched junction bases: 14. CDR3 amino acids: CASSIRGTGLPYGYTF. Here the CDR3 DNA reads TGTGCCAGCAGCATCAGGGGGACGGGCTTGCCTTATGGCTACACCTTC.

There are a few counts of this clone. The J gene is TRBJ1-5, the V gene TRBV7-3; no firm D call. This CDR3 is built from 15 residues. The germline V gene encodes CDR1 SGHTA and CDR2 FQGTGA. Trimming cost V 5 bases and J 4 bases, with 15 bases left between them. The CDR3 spells CASSVTRTGNQPQHF. CDR3 in DNA: TGTGCCAGCAGCGTGACCAGGACGGGAAATCAGCCCCAGCATTTT.

The chain is built from TRBV7-9 and TRBJ2-7; no reliable D call. Deletions cut 5 bases from V and 3 bases from J, with 14 bases between. The CDR3 is 14 amino acids. Germline V CDR1 and CDR2: SEHNR, FQNEAQ (reference sequence). The CDR3 DNA sequence: TGTGCCAGCAGCCTACCGAACAGCTACTACGAGCAGTACTTC. It codes for CASSLPNSYYEQYF.

V is TRBV7-9 and J is TRBJ1-3, with D maybe TRBD1 (5 bases). CDR1 and CDR2 (germline): SEHNR, FQNEAQ (reference sequence). Trimming took 1 base from V and 8 from J, leaving 9 bases between them. There are 13 residues in the CDR3. The CDR3 loop reads CASSLGGVDTIYF. CDR3 nucleotide sequence: TGTGCCAGCAGCTTAGGAGGGGTGGACACCATATATTTT.

The chain joins TRBV5-1 to TRBJ1-4; 10 bases are shared with TRBD1. Trimming cost V 4 bases and J 0 bases; bases outside gene matches: 9. The V gene's germline CDR1 is SGHRS and CDR2 YFSETQ. CDR3 length equals 18 residues. The CDR3: CASSRGQGWFATNEKLFF. The CDR3 DNA sequence: TGCGCCAGCAGCAGGGGACAGGGGTGGTTTGCAACTAATGAAAAACTGTTTTTT.

The chain is built from TRBV23-1 and TRBJ2-4, with 13 bases that match TRBD2. TRBV23-1 is reported as an ORF; its role is uncertain. Trimming cost V 0 bases and J 0 bases; bases outside gene matches: 8. The CDR3 consists of 20 residues. The CDR3 protein is CASSQSPGTSGKSAKNIQYF. Here the CDR3 DNA reads TGCGCCAGCAGTCAATCCCCCGGGACTAGCGGGAAGTCAGCCAAAAACATTCAGTACTTC.

V usage is TRBV7-9 and J usage is TRBJ2-3; the match to TRBD1 covers 7 bases. J gave up 3 bases and V 3 bases, and 0 bases lay outside the gene matches. Germline CDR1 and CDR2: SEHNR and FQNEAQ (reference sequence). The CDR3 loop spans 13 amino acids. This CDR3 reads CASSLGQTDTQYF. CDR3 nucleotides: TGTGCCAGCAGCTTGGGACAGACAGATACGCAGTATTTT.

This clone was seen only once. The chain links TRBV7-8 to TRBJ2-3, with 14 bases aligning to TRBD2. The CDR3 is made up of 15 amino acids. Trimming cost V 3 bases and J 6 bases; bases outside gene matches: 2. CDR1 SGHVS and CDR2 FQNEAQ come from the germline V gene. The CDR3, as DNA: TGTGCCAGCAGCTTGGGGACTAGCGGGAGTGATACGCAGTATTTT. Protein sequence: CASSLGTSGSDTQYF.

CDR3 DNA: TGTGCCAGCAGCTTGGGGCTTGGGGTTATCGAGACCCAGTACTTC. It translates to CASSLGLGVIETQYF. This rearrangement joins TRBV7-9 to TRBJ2-5, with D tentatively TRBD1 (5 bases). The germline gives CDR1 SEHNR, CDR2 FQNEAQ (reference sequence). CDR3 length: 15 residues. Between the trimmed V and J ends, which lost 3 bases and 5 bases, there was a span of 16 bases.

This chain uses TRBV10-1 with TRBJ1-1, with 10 bases matching TRBD1. After removal of 6 bases from V and 5 bases from J, the junction contained 0 bases not matched to a gene. The V gene's germline CDR1 is WNHNN and CDR2 SYGVQD (reference sequence). This CDR3 region has 12 residues. The CDR3 protein is CASRGQGTEAFF. The CDR3, as DNA: TGCGCCAGCAGGGGACAGGGGACTGAAGCTTTCTTT.

The chain has TRBV5-1 and TRBJ2-2; 7 nucleotides line up with TRBD1. Losses at the gene ends were 4 bases for V and 5 bases for J; bases not matched to a gene: 8. The CDR3 has 15 residues. In germline, CDR1 is SGHRS, CDR2 YFSETQ. CDR3 sequence: CASSPGTVVTGELFF. The CDR3, as DNA: TGCGCCAGCAGCCCCGGGACAGTTGTAACCGGGGAGCTGTTTTTT.

The rearrangement links TRBV30 to TRBJ2-7; D is undetermined. Germline CDR1 reads GTSNPN; CDR2 reads SVGIG (reference sequence). With 5 bases removed from V and 0 bases from J, the gap between germline ends came to 11 bases. The CDR3 runs 13 residues. The CDR3 is CAWVDGSSYEQYF. As DNA, the CDR3 is TGTGCCTGGGTGGACGGTTCCTCCTACGAGCAGTACTTC. Variable domain in full (rest from reference TRBV30 and TRBJ2-7): SQTIHQWPATLVQPVGSPLSLECTVEGTSNPNLYWYRQAAGRGLQLLFYSVGIGQISSEVPQNLSASRPQDRQFILSSKKLLLSDSGFYLCAWVDGSSYEQYFGPGTRLTVT.

The rearrangement links TRBV6-1 to TRBJ2-3, with D hard to call. Germline CDR1 and CDR2: MNHNS and SASEGT. Trimming stripped 7 bases from V and 2 bases from J, with 4 bases between. The CDR3 extends over 11 amino acids. The CDR3 is CASINTDTQYF. The CDR3 coding sequence is TGTGCCAGCATTAACACAGATACGCAGTATTTT.